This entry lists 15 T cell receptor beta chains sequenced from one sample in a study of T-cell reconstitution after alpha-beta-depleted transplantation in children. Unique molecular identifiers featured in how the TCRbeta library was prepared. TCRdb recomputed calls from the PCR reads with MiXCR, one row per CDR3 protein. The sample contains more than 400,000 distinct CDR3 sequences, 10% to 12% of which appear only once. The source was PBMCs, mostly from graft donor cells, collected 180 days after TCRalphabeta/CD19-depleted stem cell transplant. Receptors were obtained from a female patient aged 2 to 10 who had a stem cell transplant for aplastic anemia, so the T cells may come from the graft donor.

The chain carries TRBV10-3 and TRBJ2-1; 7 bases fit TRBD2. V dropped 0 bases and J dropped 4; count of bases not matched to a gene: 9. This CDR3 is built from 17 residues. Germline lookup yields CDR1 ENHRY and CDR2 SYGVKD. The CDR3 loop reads CAISESQDRGGYNEQFF. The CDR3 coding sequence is TGTGCCATCAGTGAGTCGCAGGACCGCGGGGGATACAATGAGCAGTTCTTC.

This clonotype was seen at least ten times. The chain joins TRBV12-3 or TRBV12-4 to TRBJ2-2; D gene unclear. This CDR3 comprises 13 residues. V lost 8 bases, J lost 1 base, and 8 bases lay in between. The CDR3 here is CASSTVNTGELFF. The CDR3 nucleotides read TGTGCCAGCTCCACAGTGAACACCGGGGAGCTGTTTTTT.

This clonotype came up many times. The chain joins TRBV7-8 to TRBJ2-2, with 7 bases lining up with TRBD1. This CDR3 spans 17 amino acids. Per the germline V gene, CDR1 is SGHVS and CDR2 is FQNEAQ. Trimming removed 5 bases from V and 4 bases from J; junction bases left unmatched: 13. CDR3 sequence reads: CASSRSPRQGPTGELFF. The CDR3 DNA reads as TGTGCCAGCAGCCGTTCCCCCCGACAGGGACCCACCGGGGAGCTGTTTTTT.

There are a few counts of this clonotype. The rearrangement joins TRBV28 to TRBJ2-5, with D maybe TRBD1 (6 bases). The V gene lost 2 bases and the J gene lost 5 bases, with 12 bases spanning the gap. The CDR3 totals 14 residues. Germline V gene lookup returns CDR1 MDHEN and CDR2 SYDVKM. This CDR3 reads CASSLVGAGETQYF. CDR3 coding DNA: TGTGCCAGCAGTTTAGTGGGGGCTGGGGAGACCCAGTACTTC.

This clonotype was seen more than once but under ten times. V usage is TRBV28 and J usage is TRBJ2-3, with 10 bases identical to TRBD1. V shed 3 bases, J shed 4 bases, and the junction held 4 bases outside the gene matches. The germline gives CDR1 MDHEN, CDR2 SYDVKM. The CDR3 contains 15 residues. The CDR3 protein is CASSFAGTGADTQYF. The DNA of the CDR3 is TGTGCCAGCAGTTTCGCTGGGACAGGGGCAGATACGCAGTATTTT.

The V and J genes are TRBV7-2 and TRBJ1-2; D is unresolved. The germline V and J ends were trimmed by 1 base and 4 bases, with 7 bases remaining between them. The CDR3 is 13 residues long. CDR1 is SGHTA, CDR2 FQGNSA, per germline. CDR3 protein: CASSLDVTYGYTF. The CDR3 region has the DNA TGTGCCAGCAGCTTAGACGTAACCTATGGCTACACCTTC.

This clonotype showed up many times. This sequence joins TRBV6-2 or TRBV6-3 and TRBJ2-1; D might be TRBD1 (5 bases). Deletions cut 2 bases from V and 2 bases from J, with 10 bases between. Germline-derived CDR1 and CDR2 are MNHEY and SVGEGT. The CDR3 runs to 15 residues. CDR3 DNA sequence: TGTGCCAGCAGTTACAGGGGAAGGCCCTACAATGAGCAGTTCTTC. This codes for CASSYRGRPYNEQFF.

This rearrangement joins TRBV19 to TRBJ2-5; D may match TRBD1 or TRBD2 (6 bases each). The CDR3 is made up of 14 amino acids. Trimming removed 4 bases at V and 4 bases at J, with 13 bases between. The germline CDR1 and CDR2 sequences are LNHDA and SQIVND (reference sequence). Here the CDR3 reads CASSSRGGGETQYF. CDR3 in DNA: TGTGCCAGTAGTAGCCGCGGAGGGGGAGAGACCCAGTACTTC.

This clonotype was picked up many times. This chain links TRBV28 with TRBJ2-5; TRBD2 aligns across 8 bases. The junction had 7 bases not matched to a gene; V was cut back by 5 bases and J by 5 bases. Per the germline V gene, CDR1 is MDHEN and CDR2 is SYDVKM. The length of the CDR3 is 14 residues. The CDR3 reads CASSPWTGGETQYF. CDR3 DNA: TGTGCCAGCAGTCCATGGACGGGAGGGGAGACCCAGTACTTC.

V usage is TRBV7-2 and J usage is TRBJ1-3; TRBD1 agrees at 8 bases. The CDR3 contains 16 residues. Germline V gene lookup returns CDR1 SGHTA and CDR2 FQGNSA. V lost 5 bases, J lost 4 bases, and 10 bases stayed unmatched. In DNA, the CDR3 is TGTGCCAGCAGCCTAACTCCGGGACAGGTCGGAAACACCATATATTTT. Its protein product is CASSLTPGQVGNTIYF.

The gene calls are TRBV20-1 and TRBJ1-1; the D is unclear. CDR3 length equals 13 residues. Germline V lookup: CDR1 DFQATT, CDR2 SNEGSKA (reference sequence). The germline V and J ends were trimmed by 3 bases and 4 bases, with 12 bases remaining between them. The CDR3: CSASGGYVTEAFF. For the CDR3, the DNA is TGCAGTGCTAGCGGCGGTTACGTCACTGAAGCTTTCTTT.

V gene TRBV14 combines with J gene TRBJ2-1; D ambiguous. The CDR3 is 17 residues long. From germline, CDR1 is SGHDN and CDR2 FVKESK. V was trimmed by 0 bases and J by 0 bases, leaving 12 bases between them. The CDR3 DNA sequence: TGTGCCAGCAGCCAAGATATCTATGGAAGCTCCTACAATGAGCAGTTCTTC. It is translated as CASSQDIYGSSYNEQFF.

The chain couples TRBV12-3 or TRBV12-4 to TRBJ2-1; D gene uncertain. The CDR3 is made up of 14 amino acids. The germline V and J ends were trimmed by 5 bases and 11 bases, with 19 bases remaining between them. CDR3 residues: CASSPTRTNPQQFF. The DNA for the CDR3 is TGTGCCAGCAGTCCCACCCGGACGAACCCCCAGCAGTTCTTC.

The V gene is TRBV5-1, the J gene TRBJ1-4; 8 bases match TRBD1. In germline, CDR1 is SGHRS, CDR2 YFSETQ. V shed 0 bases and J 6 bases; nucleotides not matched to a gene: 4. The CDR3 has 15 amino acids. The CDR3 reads CASSLGQGTYEKLFF. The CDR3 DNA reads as TGCGCCAGCAGCTTGGGACAGGGGACGTATGAAAAACTGTTTTTT.

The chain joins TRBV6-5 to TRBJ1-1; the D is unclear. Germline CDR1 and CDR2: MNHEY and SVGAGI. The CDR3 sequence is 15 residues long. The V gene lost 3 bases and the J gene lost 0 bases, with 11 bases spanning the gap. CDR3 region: CASSYKGFVNTEAFF. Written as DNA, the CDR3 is TGTGCCAGCAGTTATAAAGGGTTTGTGAACACTGAAGCTTTCTTT.